This is a list of T cell receptor beta chains from one sample in a study of blood T cell repertoires in COVID-19. The method was immunoSEQ multiplex PCR; TCRdb's version includes in-frame clones alone and lacks a portion of them. The data show around 100,000 clones, 80% to 90% seen once. Material for sequencing was peripheral blood. These receptors all come from a woman aged 80 or over with acute or convalescent COVID-19. Each CDR3 is given with its conserved first and last residue. A D gene is named only where the DNA matches it firmly. Size is stated for part of the rows, as once, few or many counts, or as a class when the clone is expanded.

clone_size j_call cdr3_length v_call d_call cdr3_nt cdr3_aa
once TRBJ2-1 14 TRBV12-5 - TGTGCTAGTGGTTTGGTACTTGACGGGATGGTGCAGTTCTTC CASGLVLDGMVQFF
- TRBJ2-6 18 TRBV5-1 TRBD1 TGCGCCAGCAGCATTTCTGGACAGGGTGTCTCTGGGGCCAACGTCCTGACTTTC CASSISGQGVSGANVLTF
- TRBJ2-3 15 TRBV9 - TGTGCCAGCAGCGCGACAGGAACTAGCACAGATACGCAGTATTTT CASSATGTSTDTQYF
- TRBJ1-2 13 TRBV5-1 - TGCGCCAGCAGCTTGTGGGAGGGCTATGGCTACACCTTC CASSLWEGYGYTF
- TRBJ1-1 11 TRBV2 - TGTGCCAGCATGCAGGGCAGTGAAGCTTTCTTT CASMQGSEAFF
- TRBJ2-7 15 TRBV10-3 TRBD2 TGTGCCATCGGGGGGGGGACTAGTCCTCCCTACGAGCAGTACTTC CAIGGGTSPPYEQYF
- TRBJ2-7 13 TRBV10-3 - TGTGCCATCAACCAACGGGACCAGGGGGAGCAGTACTTC CAINQRDQGEQYF
- TRBJ2-5 16 TRBV7-2 TRBD2 TGTGCCAGCACCTTCGGTCGAGGGAGGGGCCAAGAGACCCAGTACTTC CASTFGRGRGQETQYF
- TRBJ2-1 14 TRBV7-2 TRBD2 TGTGCCAGCAGCTTACTCGCGGGGGTATATGAGCAGTTCTTC CASSLLAGVYEQFF
- TRBJ1-1 14 TRBV7-8 TRBD1 TGTGCCAGCAGCTTCGGGACAGGGGGCACTGAAGCTTTCTTT CASSFGTGGTEAFF
- TRBJ1-6 13 TRBV5-6 TRBD1 TGTGCCAGCACCTTACAGGGGTTTACACCCCTCCACTTT CASTLQGFTPLHF
- TRBJ1-4 14 TRBV3-1/TRBV3-2 - TGTGCCAGCAGCACCGGCACGCAGGGTGAAAAACTGTTTTTT CASSTGTQGEKLFF
- TRBJ2-3 15 TRBV24-1 - TGTGCCACCAGTGTTCAGGGACTGGTCACAGATACGCAGTATTTT CATSVQGLVTDTQYF
- TRBJ2-3 12 TRBV19 - TGTGCCAGTAGTATGGTCGGAGATACGCAGTATTTT CASSMVGDTQYF
- TRBJ1-3 17 TRBV3-1/TRBV3-2 - TGTGCCAGCAGATCCTCCCCCCAGGGAATCACTGGAAACACCATATATTTT CASRSSPQGITGNTIYF
- TRBJ1-6 14 TRBV27 - TGTGCCAGCAGCCGGACAGATTATAATTCACCCCTCCACTTT CASSRTDYNSPLHF
- TRBJ2-7 15 TRBV4-1 TRBD1 TGCGCCAGCAGCCAAAGGACAGGATTCTCCTACGAGCAGTACTTC CASSQRTGFSYEQYF
- TRBJ1-1 13 TRBV10-3 - TGTGCCATCAGACAGGACATGAACACTGAAGCTTTCTTT CAIRQDMNTEAFF
- TRBJ2-3 13 TRBV30 - TGTGCCTCGAACCCAACCAGGGCGGATACGCAGTATTTT CASNPTRADTQYF
once TRBJ2-7 13 TRBV7-8 - TGTGCCAGCCGCCGGGACTTTACATACGAGCAGTACTTC CASRRDFTYEQYF
- TRBJ2-5 19 TRBV6-2/TRBV6-3 TRBD2 TGTGCCAGCAGTTATATGGGACTAGCGGGGGGGCGATGGAAGGAGACCCAGTACTTC CASSYMGLAGGRWKETQYF
- TRBJ2-7 13 TRBV29-1 TRBD1 TGCAGCGTTGAAGGGACAGGGGGCTACGAGCAGTACTTC CSVEGTGGYEQYF
- TRBJ2-7 15 TRBV6-5 - TGTGCCAGCAGTTACTCTCGGGGAACCTCCTACGAGCAGTACTTC CASSYSRGTSYEQYF
- TRBJ2-3 13 TRBV24-1 - TGTGCCACCGGGGGGGCCCACACAGATACGCAGTATTTT CATGGAHTDTQYF
- TRBJ1-2 13 TRBV3-1/TRBV3-2 - TGTGCCAGCAGCCGGAGCAGGGTTGGTGGCTACACCTTC CASSRSRVGGYTF
- TRBJ1-4 13 TRBV15 - TGTGCCACCAGCAGAGAGGCGGCGGAAAAACTGTTTTTT CATSREAAEKLFF
- TRBJ1-2 12 TRBV2 TRBD1 TGTGCCAGCAGGGTAGACAGGGGTGGCTACACCTTC CASRVDRGGYTF
- TRBJ1-2 13 TRBV2 - TGTGCCAGCAGTGAGGCTGGCTCCTATGGCTACACCTTC CASSEAGSYGYTF
- TRBJ2-3 14 TRBV7-9 TRBD2 TGTGCCAGCAGCTCGGGACTAAGCACAGATACGCAGTATTTT CASSSGLSTDTQYF
- TRBJ2-7 16 TRBV9 TRBD1 TGTGCCAGCAGCACCTCGCGGACAGGGGATTTCTACGAGCAGTACTTC CASSTSRTGDFYEQYF
- TRBJ1-2 16 TRBV10-3 - TGTGCCATCAGTGACATGTGGGACACAGCTAACTATGGCTACACCTTC CAISDMWDTANYGYTF
few TRBJ2-5 12 TRBV29-1 TRBD2 TGCAGCGTTGAATCTAGCGGAGAGACCCAGTACTTC CSVESSGETQYF
- TRBJ1-1 14 TRBV18 - TGTGCCAGCTCACCACAGTCAGAGAACACTGAAGCTTTCTTT CASSPQSENTEAFF
- TRBJ2-7 15 TRBV19 - TGTGCCAGTAGTATCGGGGGACCGGGCTCCTACGAGCAGTACTTC CASSIGGPGSYEQYF
- TRBJ2-5 13 TRBV19 - TGTGCTGTGGGTCCGGCCACCGGGGGGACCCAGTACTTC CAVGPATGGTQYF
once TRBJ1-2 13 TRBV11-2 - TGTGCCAGCAGCCCGGCGGGGGTGGGTGGCTACACCTTC CASSPAGVGGYTF
- TRBJ1-1 11 TRBV7-9 - TGTGCCAGTTATTTGGAGACTGAAGCTTTCTTT CASYLETEAFF
- TRBJ1-6 14 TRBV13 - TGTGCCAGCAGTTGGACAGCCTATAATTCACCCCTCCACTTT CASSWTAYNSPLHF
- TRBJ1-1 14 TRBV7-8 - TGTGCCAGCAGCTTAATTCAGGGTCCCACTGAAGCTTTCTTT CASSLIQGPTEAFF
- TRBJ2-1 15 TRBV24-1 TRBD2 TGTGCCACCAGTGAAACGGGGGGGCCCTACAATGAGCAGTTCTTC CATSETGGPYNEQFF
- TRBJ1-4 13 TRBV4-3 - TGCGCCAGCAGCCAAGATCCGGGAATGAAACTGTTTTTT CASSQDPGMKLFF
- TRBJ1-5 15 TRBV28 TRBD1 TGTGCCAGCTCGGACAGGGGTCGCGTTAACCAGCCCCAGCATTTT CASSDRGRVNQPQHF
- TRBJ1-2 14 TRBV19 - TGTGCCAGTACCTCCCAGGTGGGGCAATATGGCTACACCTTC CASTSQVGQYGYTF
- TRBJ1-5 15 TRBV6-5 TRBD1 TGTGCCAGCAGTCGGGACAGGGAGGGCTATCAGCCCCAGCATTTT CASSRDREGYQPQHF
few TRBJ2-5 13 TRBV18 TRBD1 TGTGCCAGCTCGGGACAGGGTCAAGAGACCCAGTACTTC CASSGQGQETQYF
- TRBJ2-5 13 TRBV9 TRBD2 TGTGCCAGCAGCCCGGGGGGTAGGGAGACCCAGTACTTC CASSPGGRETQYF
- TRBJ2-3 16 TRBV11-2 - TGTGCCAGCAGCGATCAGATTCTCGCAAGCACAGATACGCAGTATTTT CASSDQILASTDTQYF
- TRBJ2-5 11 TRBV20-1 - TGCAGTGCCCACATGGGGGGGACCCAGTACTTC CSAHMGGTQYF